These 23 T cell receptor beta chains share one sample of origin, sequenced in a study of tumor T cells in aggressive B-cell lymphoma. Clones were sequenced by immunoSEQ multiplex PCR, and TCRdb holds only the in-frame ones, with some missing. The sample shows roughly 1,300 clones, about 90% of them seen only once. The sequenced sample was tumor tissue. These receptors all stem from an adult with diffuse large B cell lymphoma.

V is TRBV19 and J is TRBJ2-3, with D hard to call. The V end was cut by 5 bases, the J end by 3 bases, with 9 bases between. CDR1 and CDR2 from the germline V gene are LNHDA and SQIVND (reference sequence). The CDR3 has 13 amino acids. CDR3 nucleotides: TGTGCCAGTAGTTTTACTCCGACAGATACGCAGTATTTT. As protein: CASSFTPTDTQYF.

The gene calls are TRBV6-4 and TRBJ2-7, with a weak D call TRBD2 (5 bases). This CDR3 is built from 16 residues. V lost 0 bases, J lost 4 bases, and 16 bases lay in between. The V gene's germline CDR1 is MRHNA and CDR2 SNTAGT. CDR3 nucleotide sequence: TGTGCCAGCAGTGACTCTGGACTGAACGAGGGTTACGAGCAGTACTTC. Amino acid sequence: CASSDSGLNEGYEQYF.

The CDR3 sequence: CASGFAGVGETQYF. The CDR3 bases are TGCGCCAGCGGCTTTGCGGGAGTGGGAGAGACCCAGTACTTC. The V call is TRBV4-1, the J call TRBJ2-5, with TRBD2 identical over 7 bases. V trimming: 8 bases; J trimming: 4 bases; junction bases outside the gene matches: 10. The CDR3 consists of 14 residues. Germline V lookup: CDR1 MGHRA, CDR2 YSYEKL.

This chain connects TRBV27 to TRBJ1-5; TRBD1 is a possible D gene (6 bases). The germline CDR1 and CDR2 sequences are MNHEY and SMNVEV (reference sequence). CDR3 length: 17 residues. Trimming pared 6 bases from V and 3 bases from J, leaving 21 bases between. The CDR3 reads CASSPRQASMLNQPQHF. Written as DNA, the CDR3 is TGTGCCAGCAGCCCCCGACAGGCCAGTATGCTCAATCAGCCCCAGCATTTT.

The genes are TRBV10-3 and TRBJ2-1; D ambiguous. The CDR3 totals 11 residues. V was trimmed by 5 bases and J by 6 bases, leaving 5 bases between them. The germline gives CDR1 ENHRY, CDR2 SYGVKD. The CDR3: CAISTFNEQFF. The DNA of the CDR3 is TGTGCCATCAGTACATTCAATGAGCAGTTCTTC.

The chain couples TRBV6-1 to TRBJ2-2; 10 bases are a match to TRBD2. This CDR3 contains 14 residues. The trim removed 4 bases at V and 4 bases at J, leaving 0 bases unmatched. Germline CDR1 and CDR2: MNHNS and SASEGT. The DNA of the CDR3 is TGTGCCAGCAGTGGACTAGCGGGCACCGGGGAGCTGTTTTTT. This translates into CASSGLAGTGELFF.

V gene TRBV19 combines with J gene TRBJ2-1, with D possibly TRBD1 on 6 matching bases. Deletions cut 6 bases from V and 4 bases from J, with 7 bases between. The CDR3 has 12 amino acids. Germline loops: CDR1 LNHDA, CDR2 SQIVND (reference sequence). The CDR3 reads CASRQGYNEQFF. Here the CDR3 DNA reads TGTGCCAGTAGGCAGGGGTACAATGAGCAGTTCTTC.

The J gene is TRBJ1-2, the V gene TRBV28; D remains unclear. Trimming took 4 bases from V and 1 from J, leaving 7 bases between them. The germline V gene has CDR1 MDHEN and CDR2 SYDVKM. This CDR3 contains 13 residues. Written as DNA, the CDR3 is TGTGCCAGCAGTTCTCCTTATAACTATGGCTACACCTTC. This encodes CASSSPYNYGYTF.

This clone was seen a single time. This chain links TRBV18 with TRBJ1-2; 7 positions agree with TRBD1. CDR3 length: 15 residues. The junction had 11 bases not matched to a gene; V was cut back by 3 bases and J by 7 bases. Germline-derived CDR1 and CDR2 are KGHSH and LQKENI. CDR3 amino acids: CASSPATGMRGGYTF. CDR3 nucleotide sequence: TGTGCCAGCTCACCGGCGACAGGGATGAGGGGTGGCTACACCTTC.

As DNA, the CDR3 is TGTGCCAGCAGCTTAGCCCGGACAGGGAAGTCAGATACGCAGTATTTT. Translated, it gives CASSLARTGKSDTQYF. The J gene is TRBJ2-3, the V gene TRBV7-6, with 8 nucleotides matching TRBD1. V shed 0 bases, J shed 4 bases, and the junction held 6 bases outside the gene matches. The CDR3 consists of 16 residues. Germline V gene sequence: CDR1 SGHVS, CDR2 FNYEAQ.

The rearrangement links TRBV6-4 to TRBJ1-2; maybe TRBD1 (5 bases). Germline assignment: CDR1 MRHNA and CDR2 SNTAGT. Trimming shortened V by 6 bases and J by 0 bases, and 14 bases separated the two germline ends. CDR3 length equals 15 residues. The CDR3 protein is CASSPSSGTNYGYTF. The CDR3 nucleotides are TGTGCCAGCAGCCCCTCATCAGGGACTAACTATGGCTACACCTTC.

This clone was observed once. The chain links TRBV7-2 to TRBJ1-1; possibly TRBD1 for D (5 bases). The germline V gene has CDR1 SGHTA and CDR2 FQGNSA. V gave up 1 base and J gave up 5 bases, with 11 bases separating them. The CDR3 is made up of 14 amino acids. CDR3 DNA: TGTGCCAGCAGCTTAGGGGGCGCAGGAACTGAAGCTTTCTTT. Translation: CASSLGGAGTEAFF.

J is TRBJ1-1 and V is TRBV2, with D perhaps TRBD1 (5 bases). The length of the CDR3 is 13 residues. With 4 bases removed from V and 1 base from J, the gap between germline ends came to 7 bases. Germline values: CDR1 SNHLY, CDR2 FYNNEI. The CDR3 loop reads CASSVGGNTEAFF. The DNA for the CDR3 is TGTGCCAGCAGTGTGGGGGGGAACACTGAAGCTTTCTTT.

The CDR3 protein is CAISPGLALQLHEQYF. In DNA, the CDR3 is TGTGCCATCAGTCCGGGACTAGCCCTTCAGCTGCACGAGCAGTACTTC. The chain combines TRBV10-3 with TRBJ2-7, with TRBD2 matching 9 bases. The V segment lost 5 bases and the J segment 5 bases; nucleotides outside the gene matches: 13. The CDR3 has 16 amino acids. CDR1 ENHRY and CDR2 SYGVKD come from the germline V gene.

The chain recombines TRBV10-3 with TRBJ1-1; TRBD1 aligns across 10 bases. V was clipped by 6 bases and J by 3 bases; unmatched bases: 7. Germline V gene lookup returns CDR1 ENHRY and CDR2 SYGVKD. The CDR3 has 15 residues. The CDR3 region is CAIRQPGQGDTEAFF. In nucleotides, the CDR3 is TGTGCCATCAGACAGCCAGGACAGGGGGACACTGAAGCTTTCTTT.

This chain connects TRBV27 to TRBJ2-5, with a weak D call TRBD2 (6 bases). The CDR3 length is 13 residues. Per the germline V gene, CDR1 is MNHEY and CDR2 is SMNVEV (reference sequence). Trimming cost V 11 bases and J 1 base, with 14 bases left between them. The CDR3 reads CACRGDSQETQYF. The CDR3 bases are TGTGCCTGCCGCGGGGACTCCCAAGAGACCCAGTACTTC.

The chain is built from TRBV20-1 and TRBJ2-7; unclear D gene. CDR1 DFQATT and CDR2 SNEGSKA come from the germline V gene (reference sequence). The CDR3 contains 11 residues. Trimming took 2 bases from V and 4 from J, leaving 6 bases between them. The CDR3 nucleotides are TGCAGTGCTAGACTCGGTTACGAGCAGTACTTC. This encodes CSARLGYEQYF.

The rearrangement uses TRBV7-9 and TRBJ2-1; 7 bases are a match to TRBD2. CDR1 and CDR2 (germline): SEHNR, FQNEAQ (reference sequence). J gave up 7 bases and V 1 base, and 13 bases lay outside the gene matches. CDR3 length: 17 residues. CDR3 bases: TGTGCCAGCAGCTTAGGAGGTTTGGCGGGAGCGCGGAATGAGCAGTTCTTC. Its protein product is CASSLGGLAGARNEQFF.

The rearrangement links TRBV7-9 to TRBJ2-7; 12 bases agree with TRBD2. With V trimmed by 2 bases and J by 5 bases, 7 bases remained unmatched. The CDR3 is 16 amino acids. Germline CDR1 is SEHNR and CDR2 is FQNEAQ (reference sequence). CDR3 DNA: TGTGCCAGCAGCTTACCCACTAGCGGGAGGATGAACGAGCAGTACTTC. It codes for CASSLPTSGRMNEQYF.

This clone was detected a few times. The genes are TRBV27 and TRBJ2-3, with a possible D match to TRBD2 (5 bases). CDR1 is MNHEY and CDR2 is SMNVEV in the germline V gene (reference sequence). The V end lost 4 bases, the J end lost 1 base, and 9 bases lay between the germline ends. The CDR3 contains 14 residues. DNA for the CDR3: TGTGCCAGCAGTTCCGGGATAGGCACAGATACGCAGTATTTT. It yields the protein CASSSGIGTDTQYF.

This clone was detected once. The chain employs TRBV29-1 and TRBJ2-3; 8 bases line up with TRBD1. Germline V gene data show CDR1 as SQVTM and CDR2 as ANQGSEA. J was trimmed by 3 bases and V by 1 base; bases with no gene match: 0. The CDR3 is 13 residues long. The CDR3 nucleotides read TGCAGCGTTGAAGGACAGGGGACAGATACGCAGTATTTT. Translating it yields CSVEGQGTDTQYF.

The genes are TRBV29-1 and TRBJ1-4, with TRBD1 identical over 7 bases. CDR1 SQVTM and CDR2 ANQGSEA come from the germline V gene. The CDR3 contains 12 residues. The junction had 7 bases not matched to a gene; V was cut back by 7 bases and J by 8 bases. Here the CDR3 DNA reads TGCAGCGCCGGGACAGAGGAGGAAAAACTGTTTTTT. Amino acids: CSAGTEEEKLFF.

Of note for this clone: The sample has other DNA sequences that encode this CDR3 too. The chain has TRBV11-1 and TRBJ1-1, with D possibly matching TRBD1 (5 bases). The length of the CDR3 is 13 residues. Germline lookup yields CDR1 SGHAT and CDR2 FQDESV (reference sequence). V was pared by 4 bases and J by 8 bases, with 14 bases between. The CDR3 here is CASSSEDSQEAFF. The DNA of the CDR3 is TGTGCCAGCAGCTCCGAAGACAGCCAAGAAGCTTTCTTT. The whole variable domain, filled in from reference TRBV11-1 and TRBJ1-1, reads EAEVAQSPRYKITEKSQAVAFWCDPISGHATLYWYRQILGQGPELLVQFQDESVVDDSQLPKDRFSAERLKGVDSTLKIQPAELGDSAMYLCASSSEDSQEAFFGQGTRLTVV.